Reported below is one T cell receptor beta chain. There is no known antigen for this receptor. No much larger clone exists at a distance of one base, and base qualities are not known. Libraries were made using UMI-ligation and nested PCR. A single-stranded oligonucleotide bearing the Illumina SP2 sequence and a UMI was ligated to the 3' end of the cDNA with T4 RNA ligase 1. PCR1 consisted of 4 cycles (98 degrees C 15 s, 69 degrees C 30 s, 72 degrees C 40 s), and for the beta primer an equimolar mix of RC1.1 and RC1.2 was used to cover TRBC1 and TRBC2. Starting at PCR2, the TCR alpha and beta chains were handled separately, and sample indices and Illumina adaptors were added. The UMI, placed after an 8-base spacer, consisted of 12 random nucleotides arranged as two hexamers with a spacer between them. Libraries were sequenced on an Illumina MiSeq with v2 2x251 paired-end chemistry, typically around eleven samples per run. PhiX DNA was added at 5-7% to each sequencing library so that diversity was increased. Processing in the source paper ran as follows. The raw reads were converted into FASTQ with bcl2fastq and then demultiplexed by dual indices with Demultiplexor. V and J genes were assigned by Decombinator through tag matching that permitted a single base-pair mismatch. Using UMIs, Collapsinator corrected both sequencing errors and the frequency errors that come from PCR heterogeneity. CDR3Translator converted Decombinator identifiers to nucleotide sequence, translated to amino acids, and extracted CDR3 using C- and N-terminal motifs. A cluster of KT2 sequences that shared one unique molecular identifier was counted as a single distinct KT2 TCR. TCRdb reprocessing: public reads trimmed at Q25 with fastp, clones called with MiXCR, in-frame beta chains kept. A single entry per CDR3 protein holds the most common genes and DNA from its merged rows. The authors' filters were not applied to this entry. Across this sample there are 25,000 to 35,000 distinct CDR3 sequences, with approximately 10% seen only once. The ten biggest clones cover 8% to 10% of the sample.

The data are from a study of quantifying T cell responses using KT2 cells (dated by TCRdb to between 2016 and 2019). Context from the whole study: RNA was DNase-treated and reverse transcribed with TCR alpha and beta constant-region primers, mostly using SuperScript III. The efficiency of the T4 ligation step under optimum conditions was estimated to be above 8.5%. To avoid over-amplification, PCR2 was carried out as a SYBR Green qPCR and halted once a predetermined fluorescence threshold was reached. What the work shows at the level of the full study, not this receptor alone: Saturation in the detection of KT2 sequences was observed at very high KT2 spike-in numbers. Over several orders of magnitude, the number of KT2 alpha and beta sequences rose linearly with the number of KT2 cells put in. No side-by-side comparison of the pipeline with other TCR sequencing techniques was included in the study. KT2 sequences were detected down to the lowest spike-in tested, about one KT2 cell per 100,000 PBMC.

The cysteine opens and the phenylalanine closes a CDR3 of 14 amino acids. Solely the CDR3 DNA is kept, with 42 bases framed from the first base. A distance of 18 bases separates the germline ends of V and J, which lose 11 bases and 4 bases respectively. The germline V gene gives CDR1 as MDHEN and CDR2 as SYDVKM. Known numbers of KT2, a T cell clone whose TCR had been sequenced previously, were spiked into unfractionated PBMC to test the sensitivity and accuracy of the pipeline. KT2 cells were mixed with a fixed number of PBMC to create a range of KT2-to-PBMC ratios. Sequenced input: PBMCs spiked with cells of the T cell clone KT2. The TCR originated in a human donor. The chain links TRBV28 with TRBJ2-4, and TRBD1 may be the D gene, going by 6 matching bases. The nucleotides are TGTGCCGCATCAAGGGACAAAGAGAAAAACATTCAGTACTTC. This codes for CAASRDKEKNIQYF.